This T cell receptor beta chain stems from a study of cytotoxic CD8 clonotypes in ibrutinib-treated CLL. At the level of the study: The patients, about a dozen relapsed/refractory and more than 14 treatment-naive, included fewer than 18 who were IGHV unmutated. Mean per-sample yields comprised 255,043 productive templates and around 92,000 productive rearrangements.

Study conclusions and caveats: Age-matched healthy donor levels were exceeded by baseline clonality, which tracked circulating CD8+ T-cell counts.

The germline V gene has CDR1 SGHVS and CDR2 FQNEAQ. The CDR3 covers 16 residues. J was trimmed by 4 bases and V by 5 bases; bases with no gene match: 13. The planned depth of sequencing spanned 1 in 200,000 to 1 in 1 million T cells. Libraries were prepared by immunoSEQ multiplex PCR; TCRdb keeps only in-frame clonotypes and omits some of them. The sample includes some 310,000 clones, around four fifths of them seen just once. Of note for this clone: The antigen remains unidentified.

This sequence joins TRBV7-8 and TRBJ2-5; 7 positions agree with TRBD2. The TCR comes from a human donor with chronic lymphocytic leukemia. Material: PBMCs, obtained before ibrutinib treatment. The CDR3 DNA is TGTGCCAGCAGCCCAGTTGGGGGGGGAGGGCGAGAGACCCAGTACTTC. It yields the protein CASSPVGGGGRETQYF.